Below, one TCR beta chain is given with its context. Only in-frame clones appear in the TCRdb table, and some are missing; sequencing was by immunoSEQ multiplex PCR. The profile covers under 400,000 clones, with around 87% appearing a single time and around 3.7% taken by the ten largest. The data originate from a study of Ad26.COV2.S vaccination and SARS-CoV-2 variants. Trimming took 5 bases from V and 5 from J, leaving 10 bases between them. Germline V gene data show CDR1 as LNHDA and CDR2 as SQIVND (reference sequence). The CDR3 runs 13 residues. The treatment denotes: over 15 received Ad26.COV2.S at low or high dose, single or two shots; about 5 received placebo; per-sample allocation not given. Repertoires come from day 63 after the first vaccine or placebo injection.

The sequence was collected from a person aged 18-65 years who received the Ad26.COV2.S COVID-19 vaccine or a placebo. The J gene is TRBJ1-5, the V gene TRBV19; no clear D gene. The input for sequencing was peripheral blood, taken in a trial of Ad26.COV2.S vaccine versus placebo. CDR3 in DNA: TGTGCCAGTAGTTATGGTGAGGATCAGCCCCAGCATTTT. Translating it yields CASSYGEDQPQHF.